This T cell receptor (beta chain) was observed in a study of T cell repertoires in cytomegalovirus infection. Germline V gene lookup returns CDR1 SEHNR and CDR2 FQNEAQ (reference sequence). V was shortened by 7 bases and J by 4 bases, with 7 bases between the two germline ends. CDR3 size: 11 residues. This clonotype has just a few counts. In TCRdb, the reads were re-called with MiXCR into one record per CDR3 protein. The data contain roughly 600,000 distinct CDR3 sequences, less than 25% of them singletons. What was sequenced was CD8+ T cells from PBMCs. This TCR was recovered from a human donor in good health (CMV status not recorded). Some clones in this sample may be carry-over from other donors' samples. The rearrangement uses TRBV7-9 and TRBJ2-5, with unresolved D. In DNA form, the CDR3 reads TGTGCCAGCACCGAGAGAGAGACCCAGTACTTC. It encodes CASTERETQYF.